The 24 T cell receptor beta chains given below trace back to one sample, sequenced in a study of shared clonotypes between healthy human individuals (dated by TCRdb to 2019 to 2021). The library was generated by the immunoSEQ multiplex PCR assay. TCRdb carries this immuneACCESS record with in-frame sequences only. Its versions omit some clonotypes, under half of them owing to an unresolved V gene in the studies checked, with the rest unexplained. In all, the sample holds 2 million to 3 million clones, and around nine tenths of those were seen once. The ten most abundant clones make up about 0.13% of the sample. The sample comprised naive CD4+ T cells sorted from blood. The sample's cell subset or site, from its label and the paper: CD45RA+ positively selected. The receptors here all came from a young man in good health.

In this sample, this clone turned up once. This chain connects TRBV2 to TRBJ2-2, with a possible D match to TRBD2 (6 bases). V was shortened by 6 bases and J by 5 bases, with 13 bases between the two germline ends. Per the germline V gene, CDR1 is SNHLY and CDR2 is FYNNEI. This CDR3 is built from 14 residues. The CDR3 bases are TGTGCCAGCAGCGTGGAGGGGTGGACCGGGGAGCTGTTTTTT. Its translation: CASSVEGWTGELFF.

The J gene is TRBJ2-5, the V gene TRBV7-2; TRBD2 aligns across 8 bases. V shed 1 base, J shed 5 bases, and the junction held 6 bases outside the gene matches. Germline CDR1 and CDR2: SGHTA and FQGNSA. The CDR3 totals 15 residues. CDR3 region: CASSLVVAGRETQYF. The CDR3 nucleotides read TGTGCCAGCAGCTTAGTAGTAGCGGGACGGGAGACCCAGTACTTC.

This chain uses TRBV29-1 with TRBJ1-1, with a weak D call TRBD1 (6 bases). CDR3 length: 13 amino acids. Trimming left V 4 bases short and J 1 base short, with 10 bases between. Germline CDR1 reads SQVTM; CDR2 reads ANQGSEA. CDR3 region: CSVAGQKNTEAFF. DNA for the CDR3: TGCAGCGTTGCAGGACAGAAGAACACTGAAGCTTTCTTT. The full variable domain, rest sourced from reference TRBV29-1 and TRBJ1-1, is SAVISQKPSRDICQRGTSLTIQCQVDSQVTMMFWYRQQPGQSLTLIATANQGSEATYESGFVIDKFPISRPNLTFSTLTVSNMSPEDSSIYLCSVAGQKNTEAFFGQGTRLTVV.

The V and J genes are TRBV5-1 and TRBJ2-2; TRBD2 matches at 11 bases. This CDR3 is 16 amino acids long. Germline loops: CDR1 SGHRS, CDR2 YFSETQ. V lost 3 bases to trimming and J lost 4 bases; unmatched junction nucleotides: 5. The CDR3: CASSYGTSGVTGELFF. The CDR3 bases are TGCGCCAGCAGCTATGGGACTAGCGGAGTCACCGGGGAGCTGTTTTTT. The full variable domain, rest sourced from reference TRBV5-1 and TRBJ2-2, is KAGVTQTPRYLIKTRGQQVTLSCSPISGHRSVSWYQQTPGQGLQFLFEYFSETQRNKGNFPGRFSGRQFSNSRSEMNVSTLELGDSALYLCASSYGTSGVTGELFFGEGSRLTVL.

The gene calls are TRBV30 and TRBJ2-1; D may be TRBD2 (6 bases). Deletions cut 0 bases from V and 0 bases from J, with 18 bases between. Germline lookup yields CDR1 GTSNPN and CDR2 SVGIG (reference sequence). The CDR3 contains 18 residues. The CDR3 DNA reads as TGTGCCTGGAGTGTACCTAGAACTAGCTATAGCTCCTACAATGAGCAGTTCTTC. Its protein is CAWSVPRTSYSSYNEQFF.

The rearrangement links TRBV6-1 to TRBJ2-7, with 7 bases that match TRBD1. Trimming cost V 1 base and J 3 bases; bases outside gene matches: 6. The CDR3 is 15 amino acids. The germline CDR1 and CDR2 sequences are MNHNS and SASEGT. In DNA, the CDR3 is TGTGCCAGCAGTGAAGGGACAGGATCCCGCTACGAGCAGTACTTC. This translates into CASSEGTGSRYEQYF.

The chain employs TRBV6-1 and TRBJ2-2; 10 positions match TRBD1. The CDR3 is 14 amino acids. Germline V gene sequence: CDR1 MNHNS, CDR2 SASEGT. Trimming cost V 6 bases and J 4 bases; bases outside gene matches: 2. Here the CDR3 reads CASRGTGVTGELFF. DNA of the CDR3: TGTGCCAGCAGGGGGACAGGGGTCACCGGGGAGCTGTTTTTT.

This clone was recorded only once. Other DNA sequences in this sample translate to the same CDR3. The chain employs TRBV6-1 and TRBJ1-5, with no clear D. There are 14 residues in the CDR3. The germline gives CDR1 MNHNS, CDR2 SASEGT. V lost 6 bases and J lost 0, with 9 bases in between. CDR3 in amino acids: CASSPDTSNQPQHF. As DNA, the CDR3 is TGTGCCAGCAGCCCAGACACTAGCAATCAGCCCCAGCATTTT.

V usage is TRBV18 and J usage is TRBJ2-7, with 10 bases aligning to TRBD2. Germline-derived CDR1 and CDR2 are KGHSH and LQKENI. After removal of 4 bases from V and 2 bases from J, the junction contained 14 bases not matched to a gene. CDR3 length: 18 residues. CDR3 loop: CASSRGAGGPIRTYEQYF. The CDR3 DNA sequence: TGTGCCAGCTCACGAGGAGCGGGAGGGCCTATAAGGACCTACGAGCAGTACTTC.

This clone has a single count. This chain connects TRBV5-1 to TRBJ1-2; TRBD1 matches at 10 bases. Germline CDR1 and CDR2: SGHRS and YFSETQ. The CDR3 runs 14 residues. Trimming took 4 bases from V and 3 from J; bases not matched to a gene: 3. CDR3: CASSGGQGYYGYTF. CDR3 in DNA: TGCGCCAGCAGCGGGGGACAGGGGTACTATGGCTACACCTTC.

CDR3 loop: CASSFWDRRQETQYF. The DNA for the CDR3 is TGTGCCAGCAGCTTTTGGGACAGGAGACAAGAGACCCAGTACTTC. This chain joins TRBV5-6 and TRBJ2-5, with 8 positions matching TRBD1. Germline CDR1 reads SGHDT; CDR2 reads YYEEEE. The CDR3 has 15 amino acids. V shed 2 bases, J shed 2 bases, and the junction held 5 bases outside the gene matches.

This clone showed up just once. Additional DNA sequences in this sample encode the identical CDR3. V is TRBV18 and J is TRBJ1-6; 7 bases fit TRBD1. The germline V gene has CDR1 KGHSH and CDR2 LQKENI. Trimming took 2 bases from V and 0 from J; bases not matched to a gene: 1. This CDR3 region has 16 residues. The CDR3 sequence: CASSPRDSSYNSPLHF. In DNA form, the CDR3 reads TGTGCCAGCTCACCAAGGGACAGCTCCTATAATTCACCCCTCCACTTT.

The J gene is TRBJ2-1, the V gene TRBV6-1, with D hard to call. V lost 5 bases and J lost 11, with 10 bases in between. Germline V gene lookup returns CDR1 MNHNS and CDR2 SASEGT. CDR3 length: 11 amino acids. As DNA, the CDR3 is TGTGCCAGCAGTACCCTGGGGAAGCAGTTCTTC. Translated: CASSTLGKQFF.

A note on this clone: This sample also contains other DNA sequences that code for the same CDR3. The J gene is TRBJ1-3, the V gene TRBV5-1; the D is unclear. CDR3 length equals 13 residues. The V and J ends lost 4 bases and 4 bases respectively, with 9 bases between them. The germline V gene encodes CDR1 SGHRS and CDR2 YFSETQ. CDR3 region: CASSPSGGNTIYF. In DNA form, the CDR3 reads TGCGCCAGCAGCCCGTCGGGCGGAAACACCATATATTTT.

J is TRBJ2-5 and V is TRBV7-9; tentatively, D is TRBD1 (6 bases). Germline CDR1 is SEHNR and CDR2 is FQNEAQ (reference sequence). V shed 0 bases and J shed 4 bases, with 15 bases lying between them. The CDR3 has 16 residues. The CDR3 region has the DNA TGTGCCAGCAGCTTAGCCGGACTGGGGGCGCGAGAGACCCAGTACTTC. Translating gives CASSLAGLGARETQYF.

The chain employs TRBV7-6 and TRBJ2-2, with D unresolved. The CDR3 extends over 15 amino acids. Deletions cut 0 bases from V and 4 bases from J, with 9 bases between. CDR1 SGHVS and CDR2 FNYEAQ come from the germline V gene. The CDR3: CASSLAVRVTGELFF. The CDR3 DNA is TGTGCCAGCAGCTTAGCCGTCCGGGTCACCGGGGAGCTGTTTTTT.

This chain's CDR3 is CASRWTGYEQYF. As DNA, the CDR3 is TGTGCCAGCAGGTGGACAGGCTACGAGCAGTACTTC. The chain carries TRBV2 and TRBJ2-7; TRBD1 matches at 7 bases. V gave up 6 bases and J gave up 3 bases; unmatched junction bases: 2. The CDR3 loop spans 12 amino acids. CDR1 and CDR2 from the germline V gene are SNHLY and FYNNEI.

The chain has TRBV4-2 and TRBJ2-1, with 10 positions matching TRBD2. Germline CDR1 LGHNA, CDR2 YNFKEQ. V was pared by 4 bases and J by 5 bases, with 2 bases of the junction left unmatched. This CDR3 has 14 amino acids. The CDR3: CASSLLAGNNEQFF. The CDR3 DNA reads TGTGCCAGCAGCCTACTAGCGGGAAACAATGAGCAGTTCTTC.

The gene calls are TRBV9 and TRBJ2-1, with no clear D. The germline CDR1 and CDR2 sequences are SGDLS and YYNGEE. The V gene lost 0 bases and the J gene lost 5 bases, with 12 bases spanning the gap. The CDR3 contains 15 residues. The CDR3 region is CASSVDGYLDNEQFF. In DNA, the CDR3 is TGTGCCAGCAGCGTAGACGGGTACTTGGACAATGAGCAGTTCTTC.

The chain has TRBV6-5 and TRBJ2-4; a weak D match, TRBD2 (5 bases). V gave up 8 bases and J gave up 4 bases, with 15 bases separating them. Germline V gene sequence: CDR1 MNHEY, CDR2 SVGAGI. The CDR3 contains 14 residues. The CDR3 reads CASGGGLGKNIQYF. The CDR3, as DNA: TGTGCCAGCGGCGGCGGGTTGGGGAAAAACATTCAGTACTTC.

The chain carries TRBV7-2 and TRBJ2-3, with D perhaps TRBD2 (6 bases). The CDR3 consists of 16 residues. Germline values: CDR1 SGHTA, CDR2 FQGNSA. V was pared by 5 bases and J by 3 bases, with 18 bases between. CDR3 sequence reads: CASSMRTTLSTDTQYF. In DNA form, the CDR3 reads TGTGCCAGCAGCATGCGGACTACCCTCTCGACAGATACGCAGTATTTT.

The chain recombines TRBV5-1 with TRBJ2-5, with no clear D. Trimming shortened V by 4 bases and J by 5 bases, and 15 bases separated the two germline ends. The CDR3 is 14 residues long. Germline CDR1 SGHRS, CDR2 YFSETQ. DNA of the CDR3: TGCGCCAGCAGCCCCTCCGGGTCTTGGGAGACCCAGTACTTC. Encoded protein: CASSPSGSWETQYF.

The J gene is TRBJ2-7, the V gene TRBV5-6; D might be TRBD1 (6 bases). V was shortened by 1 base and J by 1 base, with 15 bases between the two germline ends. Germline CDR1 SGHDT, CDR2 YYEEEE. The length of the CDR3 is 16 residues. The CDR3 reads CASSLQITRGSYEQYF. CDR3 sequence (DNA): TGTGCCAGCAGCTTGCAAATCACCAGGGGATCCTACGAGCAGTACTTC.

The chain employs TRBV25-1 and TRBJ1-6; 8 bases line up with TRBD1. There are 13 residues in the CDR3. V shed 6 bases, J shed 13 bases, and the junction held 8 bases outside the gene matches. The germline V gene encodes CDR1 MGHDK and CDR2 SYGVNS. The CDR3 sequence: CASRETGGNPLHF. The CDR3 nucleotides are TGTGCCAGCAGGGAAACAGGGGGGAACCCCCTCCACTTT.